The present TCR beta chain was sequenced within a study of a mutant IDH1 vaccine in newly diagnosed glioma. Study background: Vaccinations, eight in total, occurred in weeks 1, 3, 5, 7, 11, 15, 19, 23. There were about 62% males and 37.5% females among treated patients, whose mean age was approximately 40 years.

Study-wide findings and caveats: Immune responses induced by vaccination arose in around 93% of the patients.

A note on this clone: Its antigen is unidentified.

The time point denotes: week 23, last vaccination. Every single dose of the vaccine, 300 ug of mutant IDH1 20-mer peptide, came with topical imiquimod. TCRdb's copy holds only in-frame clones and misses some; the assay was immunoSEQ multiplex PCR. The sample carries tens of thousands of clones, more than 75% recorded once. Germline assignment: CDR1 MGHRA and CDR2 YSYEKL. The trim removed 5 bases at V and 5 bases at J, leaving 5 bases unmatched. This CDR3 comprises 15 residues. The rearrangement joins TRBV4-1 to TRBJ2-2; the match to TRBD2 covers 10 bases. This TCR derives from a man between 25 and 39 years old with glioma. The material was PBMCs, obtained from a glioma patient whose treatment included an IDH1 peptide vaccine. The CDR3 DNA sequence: TGCGCCAGCAGCTCCAGCGGGGGGGGTACCGGGGAGCTGTTTTTT. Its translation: CASSSSGGGTGELFF.